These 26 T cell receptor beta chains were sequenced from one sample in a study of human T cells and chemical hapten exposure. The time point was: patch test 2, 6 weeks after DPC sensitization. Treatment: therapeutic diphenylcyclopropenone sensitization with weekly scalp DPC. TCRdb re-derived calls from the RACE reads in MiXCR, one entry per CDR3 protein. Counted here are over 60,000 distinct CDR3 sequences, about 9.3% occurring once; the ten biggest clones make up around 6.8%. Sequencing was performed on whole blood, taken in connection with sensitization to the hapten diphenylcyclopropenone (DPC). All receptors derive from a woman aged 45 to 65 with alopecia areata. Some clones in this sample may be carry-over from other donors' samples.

DNA for the CDR3: TGTGCCAGCAGTTCGTGGGAGTTGAACACCGGGGAGCTGTTTTTT. It codes for CASSSWELNTGELFF. V usage is TRBV6-2 or TRBV6-3 and J usage is TRBJ2-2; D might be TRBD2 (5 bases). Trimming took 4 bases from V and 1 from J, leaving 10 bases between them. This CDR3 is built from 15 residues. Germline assignment: CDR1 MNHEY and CDR2 SVGEGT.

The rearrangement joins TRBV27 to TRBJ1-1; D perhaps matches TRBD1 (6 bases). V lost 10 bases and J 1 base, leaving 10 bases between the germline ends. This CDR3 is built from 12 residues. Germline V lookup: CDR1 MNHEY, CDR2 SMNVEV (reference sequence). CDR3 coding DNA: TGTGCCACCAAGACAGGGAACACTGAAGCTTTCTTT. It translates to CATKTGNTEAFF.

This chain's CDR3 is CSVESTTPGLTNTGELFF. CDR3 in DNA: TGCAGCGTTGAAAGCACAACACCAGGGCTTACGAACACCGGGGAGCTGTTTTTT. This sequence joins TRBV29-1 and TRBJ2-2; possible D gene TRBD1, 5 bases. V was shortened by 2 bases and J by 0 bases, with 19 bases between the two germline ends. Germline CDR1 reads SQVTM; CDR2 reads ANQGSEA. The CDR3 is 18 residues long.

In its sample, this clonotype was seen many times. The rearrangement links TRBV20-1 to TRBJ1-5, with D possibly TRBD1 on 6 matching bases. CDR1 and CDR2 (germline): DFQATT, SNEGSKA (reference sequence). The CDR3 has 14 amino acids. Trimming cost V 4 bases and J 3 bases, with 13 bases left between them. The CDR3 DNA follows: TGCAGTGCTACTCTGGACAGCTCCAATCAGCCCCAGCATTTT. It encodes CSATLDSSNQPQHF.

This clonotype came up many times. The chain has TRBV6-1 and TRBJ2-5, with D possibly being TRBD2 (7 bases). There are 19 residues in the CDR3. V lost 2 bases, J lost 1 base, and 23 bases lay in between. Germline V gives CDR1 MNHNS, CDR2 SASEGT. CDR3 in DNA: TGTGCCAGCAGTGAATTCCCCCGGGGGCTAGCGGACGTCCAAGAGACCCAGTACTTC. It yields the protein CASSEFPRGLADVQETQYF.

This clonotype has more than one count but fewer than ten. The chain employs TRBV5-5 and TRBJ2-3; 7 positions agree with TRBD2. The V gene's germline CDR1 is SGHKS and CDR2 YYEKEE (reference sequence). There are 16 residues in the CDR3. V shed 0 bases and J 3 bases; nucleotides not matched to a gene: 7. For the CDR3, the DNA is TGTGCCAGCAGCTTGGCTGGGGCGGGAGAGACAGATACGCAGTATTTT. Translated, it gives CASSLAGAGETDTQYF.

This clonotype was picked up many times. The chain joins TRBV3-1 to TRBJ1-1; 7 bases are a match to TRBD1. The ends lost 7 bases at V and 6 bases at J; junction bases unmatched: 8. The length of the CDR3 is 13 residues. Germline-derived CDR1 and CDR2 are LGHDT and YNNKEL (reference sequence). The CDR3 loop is CASTQGERPEAFF. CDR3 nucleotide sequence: TGTGCCAGCACCCAGGGGGAAAGGCCTGAAGCTTTCTTT.

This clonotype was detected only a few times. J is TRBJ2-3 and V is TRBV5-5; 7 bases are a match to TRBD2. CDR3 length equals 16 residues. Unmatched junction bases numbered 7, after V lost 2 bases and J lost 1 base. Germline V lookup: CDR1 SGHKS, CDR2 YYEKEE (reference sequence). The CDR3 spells CASSFSGALGTDTQYF. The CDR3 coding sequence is TGTGCCAGCAGCTTCAGCGGGGCTTTGGGCACAGATACGCAGTATTTT.

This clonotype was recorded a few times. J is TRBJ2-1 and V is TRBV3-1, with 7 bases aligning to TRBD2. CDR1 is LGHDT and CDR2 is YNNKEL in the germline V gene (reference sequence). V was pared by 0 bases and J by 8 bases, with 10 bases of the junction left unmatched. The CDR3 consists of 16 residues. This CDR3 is CASSQDAGVIWDEQFF. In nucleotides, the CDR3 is TGTGCCAGCAGCCAAGATGCGGGAGTGATTTGGGATGAGCAGTTCTTC.

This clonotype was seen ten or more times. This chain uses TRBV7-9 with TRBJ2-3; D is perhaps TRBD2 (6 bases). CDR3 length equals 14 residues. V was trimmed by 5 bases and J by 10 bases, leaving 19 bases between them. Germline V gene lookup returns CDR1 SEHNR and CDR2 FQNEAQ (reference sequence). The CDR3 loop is CASSPSGGTTAQYF. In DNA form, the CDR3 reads TGTGCCAGCAGCCCAAGTGGGGGGACGACGGCGCAGTATTTT.

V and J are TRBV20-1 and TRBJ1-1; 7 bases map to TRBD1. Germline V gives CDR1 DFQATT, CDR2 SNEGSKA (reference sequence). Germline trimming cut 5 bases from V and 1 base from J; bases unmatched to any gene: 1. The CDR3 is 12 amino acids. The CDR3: CSAGDRNTEAFF. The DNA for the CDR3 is TGCAGTGCTGGGGACAGGAACACTGAAGCTTTCTTT.

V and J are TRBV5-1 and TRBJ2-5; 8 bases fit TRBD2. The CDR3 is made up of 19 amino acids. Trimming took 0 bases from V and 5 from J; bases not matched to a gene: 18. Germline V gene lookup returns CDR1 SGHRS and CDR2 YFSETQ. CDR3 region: CASSLGASGPTYSWETQYF. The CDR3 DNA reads TGCGCCAGCAGCTTGGGGGCTAGCGGGCCTACCTACTCGTGGGAGACCCAGTACTTC.

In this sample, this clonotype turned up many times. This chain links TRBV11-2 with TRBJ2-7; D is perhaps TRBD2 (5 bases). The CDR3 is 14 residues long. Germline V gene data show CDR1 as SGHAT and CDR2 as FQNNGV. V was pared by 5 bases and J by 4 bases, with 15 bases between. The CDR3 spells CASSPSWEFYEQYF. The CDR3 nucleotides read TGTGCCAGCAGCCCGTCTTGGGAGTTTTACGAGCAGTACTTC. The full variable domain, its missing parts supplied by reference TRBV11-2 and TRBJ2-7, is EAGVAQSPRYKIIEKRQSVAFWCNPISGHATLYWYQQILGQGPKLLIQFQNNGVVDDSQLPKDRFSAERLKGVDSTLKIQPAKLEDSAVYLCASSPSWEFYEQYFGPGTRLTVT.

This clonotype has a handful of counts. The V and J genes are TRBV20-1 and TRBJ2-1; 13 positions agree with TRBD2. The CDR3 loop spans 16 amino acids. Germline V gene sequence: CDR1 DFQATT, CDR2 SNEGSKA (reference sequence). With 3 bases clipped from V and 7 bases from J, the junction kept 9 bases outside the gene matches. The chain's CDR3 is CSARTGLAGVRNEQFF. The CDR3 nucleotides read TGCAGTGCTAGGACCGGACTAGCGGGAGTGAGGAATGAGCAGTTCTTC.

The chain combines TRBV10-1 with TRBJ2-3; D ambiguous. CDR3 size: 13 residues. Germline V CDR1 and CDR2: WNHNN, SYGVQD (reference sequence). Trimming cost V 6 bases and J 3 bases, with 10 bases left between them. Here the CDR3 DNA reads TGCGCCAGCAGCGAGCTAGGAACAGATACGCAGTATTTT. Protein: CASSELGTDTQYF.

The CDR3 DNA follows: TGTGCCAGCAGTTTCCCACCGGGACAGGGGAATCAGCCCCAGCATTTT. Its protein product is CASSFPPGQGNQPQHF. V and J are TRBV28 and TRBJ1-5; TRBD1 matches at 10 bases. The CDR3 extends over 16 amino acids. Trimming at V came to 3 bases and at J to 4 bases, leaving 6 bases not matched to a gene. Germline CDR1 is MDHEN and CDR2 is SYDVKM.

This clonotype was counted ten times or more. CDR3 amino acids: CASIGPFGGGTEAFF. CDR3 DNA sequence: TGTGCCAGCATAGGCCCGTTCGGGGGAGGCACTGAAGCTTTCTTT. J is TRBJ1-1 and V is TRBV25-1; tentative D call: TRBD1 (5 bases). The CDR3 runs to 15 residues. The V gene's germline CDR1 is MGHDK and CDR2 SYGVNS. V was shortened by 7 bases and J by 4 bases, with 19 bases between the two germline ends.

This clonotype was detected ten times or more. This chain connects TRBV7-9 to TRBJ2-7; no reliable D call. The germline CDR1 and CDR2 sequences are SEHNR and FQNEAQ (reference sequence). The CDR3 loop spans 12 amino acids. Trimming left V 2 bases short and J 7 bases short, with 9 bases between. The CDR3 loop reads CASSLRQREQYF. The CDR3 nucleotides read TGTGCCAGCAGCTTAAGGCAGAGGGAGCAGTACTTC.

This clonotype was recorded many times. The CDR3, as DNA: TGCAGCGTTGGGGGACAGGGTGCCACTGAAGCTTTCTTT. It is translated as CSVGGQGATEAFF. This chain uses TRBV29-1 with TRBJ1-1, with TRBD1 identical over 9 bases. The V gene's germline CDR1 is SQVTM and CDR2 ANQGSEA. With V trimmed by 4 bases and J by 4 bases, 4 bases remained unmatched. This CDR3 has 13 residues.

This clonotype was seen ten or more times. The CDR3 DNA reads TGTGCCAGCAGCTTGGGGGCGGGCCCCTACAATGAGCAGTTCTTC. It specifies CASSLGAGPYNEQFF. This sequence joins TRBV7-3 and TRBJ2-1; TRBD1 might be the D (6 bases). The CDR3 runs 15 residues. V was pared by 3 bases and J by 2 bases, with 11 bases between. Germline V lookup: CDR1 SGHTA, CDR2 FQGTGA.

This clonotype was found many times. The CDR3 loop reads CSVSSTDTQYF. CDR3 coding DNA: TGCAGCGTTTCTAGCACAGATACGCAGTATTTT. The rearrangement uses TRBV29-1 and TRBJ2-3; D is unresolved. Germline lookup yields CDR1 SQVTM and CDR2 ANQGSEA. V was trimmed by 5 bases and J by 0 bases, leaving 3 bases between them. The CDR3 sequence is 11 residues long.

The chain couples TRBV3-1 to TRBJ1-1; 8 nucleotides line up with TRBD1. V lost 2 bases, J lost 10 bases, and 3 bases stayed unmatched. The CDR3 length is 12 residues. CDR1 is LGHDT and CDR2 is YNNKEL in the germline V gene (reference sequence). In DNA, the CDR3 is TGTGCCAGCAGCCAACAGGGGGCCCGAGCTTTCTTT. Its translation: CASSQQGARAFF.

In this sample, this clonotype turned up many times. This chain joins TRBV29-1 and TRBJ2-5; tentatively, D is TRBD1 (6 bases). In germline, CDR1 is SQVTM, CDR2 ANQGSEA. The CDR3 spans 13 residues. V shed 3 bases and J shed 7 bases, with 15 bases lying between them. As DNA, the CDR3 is TGCAGCGTTGAGGGACCAGGGGAATGGACCCAGTACTTC. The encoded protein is CSVEGPGEWTQYF.

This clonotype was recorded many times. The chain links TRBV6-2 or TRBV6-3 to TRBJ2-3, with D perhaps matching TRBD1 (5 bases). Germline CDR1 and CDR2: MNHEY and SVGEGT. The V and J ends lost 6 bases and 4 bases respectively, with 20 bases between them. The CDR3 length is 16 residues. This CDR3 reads CASREQGRVGADTQYF. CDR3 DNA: TGTGCCAGCAGAGAGCAGGGAAGGGTTGGTGCAGATACGCAGTATTTT.

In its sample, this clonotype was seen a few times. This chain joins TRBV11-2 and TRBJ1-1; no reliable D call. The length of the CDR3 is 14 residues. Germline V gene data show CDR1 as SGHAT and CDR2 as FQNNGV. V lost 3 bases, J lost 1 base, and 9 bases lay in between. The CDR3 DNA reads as TGTGCCAGCAGCTTTTCTCCGGGGAACACTGAAGCTTTCTTT. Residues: CASSFSPGNTEAFF.

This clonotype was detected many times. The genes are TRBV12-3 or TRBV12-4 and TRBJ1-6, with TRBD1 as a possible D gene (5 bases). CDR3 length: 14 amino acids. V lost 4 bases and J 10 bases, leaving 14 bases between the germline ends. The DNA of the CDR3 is TGTGCCAGCAGTTCGCTGGGGCTCGGGTCACCCCTCCACTTT. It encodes CASSSLGLGSPLHF.